One and the same sample provided the 29 T cell receptor beta chains below, sequenced in a study of identical twins (TCRdb year 2016). Library construction relied on 5' RACE. Sequenced using an Illumina HiSeq 2000. TCRdb handled the public reads itself, with Q25 trimming in fastp and clone calling in MiXCR, and kept productive beta chains. Entries that share a CDR3 protein sequence are merged under the most common genes and DNA. In all, the sample holds some 790,000 distinct CDR3 sequences, and 18% of those were seen once. The ten most abundant clones make up around 12% of the sample. This sample was also put to use in a study of T cells expressing NK-cell markers.

The sequenced sample consisted of PBMCs. Receptor source: a woman aged 18-29 years in good health.

The rearrangement uses TRBV6-6 and TRBJ2-5; D remains ambiguous. The CDR3 extends over 11 amino acids. V was clipped by 7 bases and J by 5 bases, with 8 bases between them. Per germline, CDR1 MNHNY and CDR2 SVGAGI (reference sequence). The CDR3 protein is CASTERETQYF. Written as DNA, the CDR3 is TGTGCCAGCACCGAAAGGGAGACCCAGTACTTC.

The table lists this clonotype with a few counts. The chain uses TRBV20-1 and TRBJ2-3; D possibly corresponds to TRBD1 (6 bases). V shed 5 bases and J shed 0 bases, with 18 bases lying between them. The germline V gene has CDR1 DFQATT and CDR2 SNEGSKA (reference sequence). There are 16 residues in the CDR3. CDR3 bases: TGCAGTGCTTCTACCGTCGGCAGGGGAAGCACAGATACGCAGTATTTT. Its protein is CSASTVGRGSTDTQYF.

The chain employs TRBV18 and TRBJ1-1; a possible D gene is TRBD1 (5 bases). The CDR3 has 14 residues. CDR1 and CDR2 from the germline V gene are KGHSH and LQKENI. The germline V and J ends were trimmed by 3 bases and 3 bases, with 11 bases remaining between them. The CDR3 region is CASSPGRGYTEAFF. CDR3 DNA sequence: TGTGCCAGCTCACCTGGAAGGGGCTACACTGAAGCTTTCTTT.

The rearrangement uses TRBV7-8 and TRBJ1-1, with a weak D call TRBD1 (6 bases). The CDR3 extends over 14 amino acids. CDR1 and CDR2 (germline): SGHVS, FQNEAQ. Deletions cut 5 bases from V and 7 bases from J, with 17 bases between. This CDR3 reads CASSHHRVFREAFF. CDR3 nucleotide sequence: TGTGCCAGCAGCCACCACAGGGTGTTCCGTGAAGCTTTCTTT.

The chain's CDR3 is CASSISSGRLSYEQYF. CDR3 nucleotides: TGTGCCAGCAGCATCTCTAGCGGGAGGCTTTCCTACGAGCAGTACTTC. The chain links TRBV7-9 to TRBJ2-7; 11 positions match TRBD2. The CDR3 extends over 16 amino acids. Germline V CDR1 and CDR2: SEHNR, FQNEAQ (reference sequence). J was trimmed by 1 base and V by 5 bases; bases with no gene match: 7.

The V and J genes are TRBV5-6 and TRBJ1-1, with D possibly being TRBD1 (5 bases). CDR1 and CDR2 (germline): SGHDT, YYEEEE. The CDR3 covers 14 residues. V lost 4 bases and J 1 base, leaving 11 bases between the germline ends. The CDR3 DNA reads TGTGCCAGCAGCGGGGGGATACAGAACACTGAAGCTTTCTTT. Translation: CASSGGIQNTEAFF.

V usage is TRBV5-1 and J usage is TRBJ2-7; TRBD1 matches 7 bases. Trimming cost V 4 bases and J 1 base; bases outside gene matches: 5. Germline-derived CDR1 and CDR2 are SGHRS and YFSETQ. The CDR3 consists of 14 residues. In DNA, the CDR3 is TGCGCCAGCAGCACTACAGGGGAATCCTACGAGCAGTACTTC. Translating it yields CASSTTGESYEQYF.

This clonotype was detected only a few times. V usage is TRBV12-3 or TRBV12-4 and J usage is TRBJ2-7; 10 positions match TRBD1. Germline trimming cut 8 bases from V and 3 bases from J; bases unmatched to any gene: 7. This CDR3 spans 14 amino acids. The CDR3: CASLPGQGFYEQYF. The CDR3 DNA sequence: TGTGCCAGCCTTCCGGGACAGGGGTTCTACGAGCAGTACTTC.

The rearrangement uses TRBV12-3 or TRBV12-4 and TRBJ2-3, with D unresolved. This CDR3 is 13 amino acids long. V was clipped by 6 bases and J by 2 bases, with 9 bases between them. In DNA form, the CDR3 reads TGTGCCAGCAGGCCACGGCTCACAGATACGCAGTATTTT. Amino acid sequence: CASRPRLTDTQYF.

This clonotype was seen more than once but under ten times. The genes are TRBV6-1 and TRBJ2-7; 7 bases align to TRBD1. V shed 10 bases and J 3 bases; nucleotides not matched to a gene: 15. The CDR3 extends over 15 amino acids. Germline CDR1 reads MNHNS; CDR2 reads SASEGT. The CDR3 protein is CATETFETGRYEQYF. The CDR3 bases are TGTGCCACCGAAACCTTCGAGACAGGGCGCTACGAGCAGTACTTC.

The V gene is TRBV15, the J gene TRBJ2-2, with 11 bases aligning to TRBD2. CDR1 is LNHNV, CDR2 YYDKDF, per germline (reference sequence). After removal of 5 bases from V and 5 bases from J, the junction contained 7 bases not matched to a gene. The CDR3 has 16 amino acids. This CDR3 is CATSPQGTSGTGELFF. The CDR3 nucleotides read TGTGCCACCAGCCCTCAGGGGACTAGCGGAACCGGGGAGCTGTTTTTT.

V gene TRBV7-6 combines with J gene TRBJ2-2; D may be TRBD1 (6 bases). The CDR3 spans 15 residues. Trimming pared 5 bases from V and 5 bases from J, leaving 15 bases between. In germline, CDR1 is SGHVS, CDR2 FNYEAQ. The CDR3 is CASSIQQGRTGELFF. The CDR3 DNA sequence: TGTGCCAGCAGCATTCAACAGGGACGGACCGGGGAGCTGTTTTTT.

V is TRBV20-1 and J is TRBJ2-1, with D tentatively TRBD1 (6 bases). There are 13 residues in the CDR3. Per the germline V gene, CDR1 is DFQATT and CDR2 is SNEGSKA (reference sequence). CDR3 sequence (DNA): TGCAGCTCACACGGGGACACCAACAATGAGCAGTTCTTC. It yields the protein CSSHGDTNNEQFF.

This clonotype was observed a few times. The CDR3 is CASSLGQKFHNEQFF. In nucleotides, the CDR3 is TGTGCCAGCAGCTTAGGGCAGAAGTTCCACAATGAGCAGTTCTTC. The chain couples TRBV11-2 to TRBJ2-1, with unresolved D. The germline V and J ends were trimmed by 1 base and 5 bases, with 12 bases remaining between them. Germline lookup yields CDR1 SGHAT and CDR2 FQNNGV. This CDR3 contains 15 residues.

The genes are TRBV6-6 and TRBJ2-1; D may be TRBD1 or TRBD2 (5 bases each). CDR1 and CDR2 from the germline V gene are MNHNY and SVGAGI (reference sequence). The germline V and J ends were trimmed by 5 bases and 5 bases, with 7 bases remaining between them. The CDR3 is 12 residues long. This CDR3 is CASSRGDNEQFF. The CDR3, as DNA: TGTGCCAGCAGTAGAGGGGACAATGAGCAGTTCTTC.

The CDR3 DNA reads as TGTGCCAGCAGTTCAGGGGGCGATTCACCCCTCCACTTT. Protein sequence: CASSSGGDSPLHF. The genes are TRBV11-2 and TRBJ1-6, with 8 nucleotides matching TRBD1. Trimming removed 6 bases from V and 8 bases from J; junction bases left unmatched: 3. This CDR3 spans 13 amino acids. CDR1 SGHAT and CDR2 FQNNGV come from the germline V gene.

CDR3: CASSLGGPLSYNEQFF. CDR3 in DNA: TGCGCCAGCAGCTTGGGAGGGCCACTCTCCTACAATGAGCAGTTCTTC. J is TRBJ2-1 and V is TRBV5-1; D may be TRBD2 (5 bases). CDR1 SGHRS and CDR2 YFSETQ come from the germline V gene. This CDR3 contains 16 residues. The V and J ends lost 0 bases and 0 bases respectively, with 10 bases between them.

This clonotype was found many times. The V call is TRBV5-6, the J call TRBJ1-4; no definite D call. Germline CDR1 reads SGHDT; CDR2 reads YYEEEE. Trimming took 0 bases from V and 8 from J, leaving 8 bases between them. The CDR3 totals 13 residues. CDR3 coding DNA: TGTGCCAGCAGCTTGGGTCGGGTAGAAAAACTGTTTTTT. This gives the protein CASSLGRVEKLFF.

The chain couples TRBV2 to TRBJ2-5, with D possibly matching TRBD2 (6 bases). The V gene's germline CDR1 is SNHLY and CDR2 FYNNEI. The CDR3 totals 15 residues. V was shortened by 7 bases and J by 5 bases, with 20 bases between the two germline ends. The CDR3: CASTSSGGVDETQYF. The CDR3 DNA follows: TGTGCCAGCACCAGTAGCGGTGGCGTCGATGAGACCCAGTACTTC.

This rearrangement joins TRBV12-3 or TRBV12-4 to TRBJ1-2; D remains ambiguous. With 6 bases removed from V and 7 bases from J, the gap between germline ends came to 21 bases. The CDR3 is 15 amino acids. CDR3 nucleotide sequence: TGTGCCAGCAGCCCACGACGGACTGGGTTTCTTGGCTACACCTTC. Protein product: CASSPRRTGFLGYTF.

Remarks on this clonotype: This could be a read error, since a much larger clone is one nucleotide away. This likely comes from a read error, as the CDR3 has no conserved phenylalanine or tryptophan at its end. The CDR3 DNA sequence: TGCAGTGCTAGGGCACAAAAGAATCAGCCCCAGCATATT. It specifies CSARAQKNQPQHI. The chain links TRBV20-1 to TRBJ1-5; D gene ambiguous. The germline V gene encodes CDR1 DFQATT and CDR2 SNEGSKA (reference sequence). The CDR3 is 13 residues long. V lost 3 bases and J lost 4, with 10 bases in between.

The CDR3 spells CASSLAQLAGGAEQFF. CDR3 nucleotide sequence: TGTGCCAGCAGCTTAGCCCAACTAGCGGGAGGGGCTGAGCAGTTCTTC. The rearrangement joins TRBV11-2 to TRBJ2-1, with 13 bases matching TRBD2. Germline V gives CDR1 SGHAT, CDR2 FQNNGV. The CDR3 consists of 16 residues. V trimming: 1 base; J trimming: 9 bases; junction bases outside the gene matches: 6.

The rearrangement joins TRBV5-1 to TRBJ2-7; 7 nucleotides agree with TRBD2. Trimming took 0 bases from V and 6 from J; bases not matched to a gene: 12. Germline CDR1 reads SGHRS; CDR2 reads YFSETQ. The CDR3 spans 16 residues. CDR3 in amino acids: CASSLVTEGGKGEQYF. The CDR3 DNA reads as TGCGCCAGCAGCTTGGTTACCGAGGGAGGGAAGGGCGAGCAGTACTTC.

There are many counts of this clonotype. A much larger clone sits a single nucleotide away, making a read error possible. The chain joins TRBV7-9 to TRBJ1-1; D not resolved. Trimming stripped 7 bases from V and 0 bases from J, with 3 bases between. The CDR3 has 11 amino acids. Looked up from germline, CDR1 is SEHNR and CDR2 is FQNEAQ (reference sequence). CDR3 amino acids: CASNLNTEAFF. The CDR3 DNA follows: TGTGCCAGCAACCTGAACACTGAAGCTTTCTTT.

This clonotype occurred a few times. The rearrangement links TRBV7-9 to TRBJ2-7, with 7 bases lining up with TRBD1. The CDR3 runs 15 residues. Trimming at V came to 5 bases and at J to 5 bases, leaving 12 bases not matched to a gene. The germline CDR1 and CDR2 sequences are SEHNR and FQNEAQ (reference sequence). CDR3 sequence (DNA): TGTGCCAGCAGCAGACGACAGGGATCTGAAGACGAGCAGTACTTC. Protein sequence: CASSRRQGSEDEQYF.

The V and J genes are TRBV10-3 and TRBJ2-7, with TRBD2 matching over 10 bases. The CDR3 is 18 residues long. V was clipped by 4 bases and J by 6 bases; unmatched bases: 18. CDR1 is ENHRY and CDR2 is SYGVKD in the germline V gene. CDR3 sequence reads: CAISALGGSGRTFGEQYF. The CDR3 DNA sequence: TGTGCCATCAGTGCTTTAGGGGGTAGCGGGAGGACTTTCGGCGAGCAGTACTTC.

The J gene is TRBJ2-3, the V gene TRBV20-1; D is uncertain. The germline V gene encodes CDR1 DFQATT and CDR2 SNEGSKA (reference sequence). This CDR3 has 12 residues. With 3 bases removed from V and 6 bases from J, the gap between germline ends came to 10 bases. The CDR3 loop reads CSARAATDTQYF. In DNA form, the CDR3 reads TGCAGTGCTAGGGCTGCGACCGATACGCAGTATTTT.

The V gene is TRBV3-1, the J gene TRBJ2-7; 11 bases fit TRBD2. Germline V CDR1 and CDR2: LGHDT, YNNKEL (reference sequence). J gave up 6 bases and V 3 bases, and 4 bases lay outside the gene matches. This CDR3 is 14 amino acids long. The CDR3 region is CASSQTSGAVEQYF. DNA of the CDR3: TGTGCCAGCAGCCAGACTAGCGGGGCGGTCGAGCAGTACTTC.

The J gene is TRBJ2-1, the V gene TRBV4-3; 11 bases agree with TRBD1. Germline V gene lookup returns CDR1 LGHNA and CDR2 YSLEER. The CDR3 is 17 amino acids. The V gene end was trimmed by 2 bases and the J gene end by 7 bases; junction bases not matched to a gene: 10. The DNA for the CDR3 is TGCGCCAGCAGCCAAAGGGCCGGGACAGGGGGATATAATGAGCAGTTCTTC. Translating gives CASSQRAGTGGYNEQFF.